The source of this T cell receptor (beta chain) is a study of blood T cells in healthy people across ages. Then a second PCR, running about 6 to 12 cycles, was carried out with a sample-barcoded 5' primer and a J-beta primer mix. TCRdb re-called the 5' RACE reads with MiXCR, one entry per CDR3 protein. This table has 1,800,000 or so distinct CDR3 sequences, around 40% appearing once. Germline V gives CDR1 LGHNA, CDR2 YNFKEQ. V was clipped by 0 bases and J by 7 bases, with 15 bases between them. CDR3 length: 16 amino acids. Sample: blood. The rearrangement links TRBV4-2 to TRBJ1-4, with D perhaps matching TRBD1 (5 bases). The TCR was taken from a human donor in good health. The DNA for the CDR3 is TGTGCCAGCAGCCAAGACGACAGCTATAGCGGTGAAAAACTGTTTTTT. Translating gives CASSQDDSYSGEKLFF.